The rows below give T cell receptor beta chains drawn from one sample of a study of T cell changes during pregnancy in multiple sclerosis. Data came from immunoSEQ multiplex PCR; TCRdb stores just in-frame clones and leaves some out. Altogether some 80,000 clones are present, about 93% being singletons, with the ten largest covering about 0.93%. Sequenced here: peripheral blood, sampled in the first trimester of pregnancy. The receptors shown here come from a female donor with multiple sclerosis, enrolled in a pregnancy study. CDR3s include the opening cysteine and the closing phenylalanine or tryptophan. D genes are given only for firm matches. Not every row has a clone size; where given, it reads once, few, many or a size class.

-,TRBV5-4,-,TRBJ2-3,CASSYAAGWRTDTQYF,TGTGCCAGCAGCTATGCGGCAGGGTGGAGAACAGATACGCAGTATTTT
-,TRBV5-4,TRBD2,TRBJ2-5,CASSLAGSETQYF,TGTGCCAGCAGCTTAGCGGGATCTGAGACCCAGTACTTC
-,TRBV5-1,TRBD2,TRBJ2-4,CASSLVSREGLGAKNIQYF,TGCGCCAGCAGCTTGGTCTCGCGGGAGGGCCTGGGAGCCAAAAACATTCAGTACTTC
-,TRBV20-1,-,TRBJ2-1,CSARDFAEQFF,TGCAGTGCCCGGGACTTCGCTGAGCAGTTCTTC
-,TRBV6-4,-,TRBJ2-2,CASRTGSDTGELFF,TGTGCCAGCAGAACAGGGTCGGACACCGGGGAGCTGTTTTTT
few,TRBV15,-,TRBJ1-1,CATSRDRGTEAFF,TGTGCCACCAGCAGAGATCGGGGCACTGAAGCTTTCTTT
-,TRBV25-1,-,TRBJ1-1,CASTPGVNTEAFF,TGTGCCAGCACCCCGGGGGTGAACACTGAAGCTTTCTTT
-,TRBV15,-,TRBJ1-3,CATSTTDHLGNTIYF,TGTGCCACCAGCACGACAGACCATCTCGGAAACACCATATATTTT
-,TRBV18,TRBD1,TRBJ1-6,CASSPGQGDSPLHF,TGTGCCAGCTCACCGGGACAGGGCGATTCACCCCTCCACTTT
-,TRBV7-2,-,TRBJ2-2,CASSFTGRSSGTGELFF,TGTGCCAGCAGCTTTACCGGGAGATCCTCGGGCACCGGGGAGCTGTTTTTT
-,TRBV28,-,TRBJ1-3,CASSSRGGSTGNTIYF,TGTGCCAGCAGTTCCCGGGGAGGGTCAACTGGAAACACCATATATTTT
-,TRBV27,TRBD2,TRBJ2-1,CASSPGLELGNEQFF,TGTGCCAGCAGTCCCGGACTAGAGTTGGGCAATGAGCAGTTCTTC
-,TRBV14,-,TRBJ2-1,CASSQERVSYNEQFF,TGTGCCAGCAGCCAAGAGAGGGTTTCCTACAATGAGCAGTTCTTC
-,TRBV4-1,-,TRBJ1-5,CASSQESPLGNQPQHF,TGCGCCAGCAGCCAAGAGTCCCCTCTCGGCAATCAGCCCCAGCATTTT
-,TRBV25-1,-,TRBJ2-5,CASSEYRAGFQETQYF,TGTGCCAGCAGTGAATACCGGGCAGGGTTCCAAGAGACCCAGTACTTC
-,TRBV5-5,TRBD2,TRBJ2-5,CASSFGGSGGETQYF,TGTGCCAGCAGCTTCGGCGGGAGTGGGGGGGAGACCCAGTACTTC
-,TRBV29-1,-,TRBJ1-2,CSVESLVGWNGYTF,TGCAGCGTTGAATCTCTTGTCGGGTGGAATGGCTACACCTTC